This T cell receptor (beta chain) was observed in a study of blood T cell repertoires in COVID-19. On the study more broadly: Samples taken during acute and convalescent COVID-19 were collected in the United States, Italy and Spain. T cells, B-cell-depleted T cells, or PBMCs supplied cDNA or gDNA.

This CDR3 is built from 15 residues. With 7 bases removed from V and 3 bases from J, the gap between germline ends came to 18 bases. CDR1 is MDHEN and CDR2 is SYDVKM in the germline V gene. As handled by the study authors: Nucleated cell number was recorded as an estimate derived from reference gene primer amplification. Clones were sequenced by immunoSEQ multiplex PCR, and TCRdb holds only the in-frame ones, with some missing. V and J calls and clone size are as listed in that table; D and trimming were resolved from the DNA. The sample lists more than 85,000 clones; less than 85% were seen once. In its sample, this clone was seen once.

The material sequenced was peripheral blood. The rearrangement joins TRBV28 to TRBJ1-1, with a tentative D call TRBD1 (5 bases). The receptor was derived from a woman aged 55-69 years with acute or convalescent COVID-19. CDR3 region: CASTPMGGGDTEAFF. CDR3 nucleotide sequence: TGTGCCAGCACACCAATGGGGGGAGGAGACACTGAAGCTTTCTTT.